A single sample gave rise to the 5 T cell receptor beta chains below, sequenced in a study of blood T cells in healthy people across ages. The use of a sample-barcoded 5' primer and a J-beta primer mix characterized a second PCR of about 7 to 12 cycles. Each CDR3 protein is one row after TCRdb ran MiXCR on the 5' RACE reads. The table has hundreds of thousands of distinct CDR3 sequences, approximately 25% seen once. The data also belong to a second study, concerning T cells of mothers and their children.

Sequenced input: blood. The source of these receptors is a boy between 10 and 17 years old in good health.

The CDR3 region has the DNA TGTGCCAGCACCCTGACCCCCAACTATGGCTACACCTTC. Translated, it gives CASTLTPNYGYTF. The J gene is TRBJ1-2, the V gene TRBV12-3 or TRBV12-4; unclear D gene. CDR3 size: 13 residues. V was pared by 7 bases and J by 2 bases, with 11 bases between.

This clonotype appeared a few times. The chain has TRBV29-1 and TRBJ1-2, with D possibly being TRBD1 (5 bases). Per the germline V gene, CDR1 is SQVTM and CDR2 is ANQGSEA. The V end lost 7 bases, the J end lost 4 bases, and 7 bases lay between the germline ends. CDR3 length: 10 amino acids. The CDR3 is CSGDGYGYTF. The CDR3 coding sequence is TGCAGCGGGGACGGCTATGGCTACACCTTC.

This clonotype has a handful of counts. V and J are TRBV7-9 and TRBJ2-1, with 7 bases lining up with TRBD1. The CDR3 totals 12 residues. The V segment lost 5 bases and the J segment 9 bases; nucleotides outside the gene matches: 4. From germline, CDR1 is SEHNR and CDR2 FQNEAQ (reference sequence). DNA for the CDR3: TGTGCCAGCAGCCGGGACAGATTTGAGCAGTTCTTC. This sequence encodes CASSRDRFEQFF.

This clonotype was seen a few times. CDR3 residues: CASSQDRGDYYEQYF. The DNA of the CDR3 is TGCGCCAGCAGCCAAGATAGGGGGGATTACTACGAGCAGTACTTC. The rearrangement joins TRBV4-3 to TRBJ2-1, with D possibly called TRBD1 or TRBD2 (6 bases each). The end of the DNA aligns better with TRBJ2-7, so the J call may be wrong. This CDR3 has 15 amino acids. Germline V gene data show CDR1 as LGHNA and CDR2 as YSLEER.

V is TRBV6-2 or TRBV6-3 and J is TRBJ1-6, with D unclear. Germline CDR1 is MNHEY and CDR2 is SVGEGT. Trimming took 2 bases from V and 5 from J, leaving 10 bases between them. This CDR3 is built from 15 residues. CDR3 in amino acids: CASSYGRTDNSPLHF. CDR3 nucleotide sequence: TGTGCCAGCAGTTACGGGAGGACGGATAATTCACCCCTCCACTTT.